These 3 T cell receptor beta chains were sequenced from one sample in a study of cytomegalovirus exposure and HLA in healthy donors. Use of 60 Vbeta and 13 Jbeta primers characterized the PCR. Some clones are missing from TCRdb's copy, which holds only in-frame ones; the method was immunoSEQ multiplex PCR. The table lists under 200,000 clones, less than 80% of them singletons. Sequenced: PBMCs. The origin of the receptors is a female donor in good health and CMV-seronegative.

The J gene is TRBJ2-7, the V gene TRBV19, with D perhaps matching TRBD1 (5 bases). This CDR3 contains 14 residues. Germline V gene lookup returns CDR1 LNHDA and CDR2 SQIVND (reference sequence). Trimming left V 4 bases short and J 4 bases short, with 14 bases between. The DNA for the CDR3 is TGTGCCAGTAGTAGAGACAGCGAGCGTTACGAGCAGTACTTC. Encoded protein: CASSRDSERYEQYF.

Comments on this clone: The junction departs from the called germline gene at one end, perhaps through a read error. The chain combines TRBV5-8 with TRBJ2-2; TRBD2 agrees at 7 bases. CDR1 and CDR2 from the germline V gene are SGHTS and YDEGEE. This CDR3 is built from 16 residues. CDR3 amino acids: CANSLVKGLNTGELFF. CDR3 bases: TGTGCCAACAGCTTGGTTAAGGGACTAAACACCGGGGAGCTGTTTTTT. The whole variable domain, filled in from reference TRBV5-8 and TRBJ2-2, reads EAGVTQSPTHLIKTRGQQATLRCSPISGHTSVYWYQQALGLGLQFLLWYDEGEERNRGNFPPRFSGRQFPNYSSELNVNALELEDSALYLCANSLVKGLNTGELFFGEGSRLTVL.

The rearrangement joins TRBV6-6 to TRBJ1-1, with TRBD1 identical over 8 bases. Germline CDR1 and CDR2: MNHNY and SVGAGI (reference sequence). V dropped 4 bases and J dropped 5; count of bases not matched to a gene: 6. This CDR3 region has 14 residues. In DNA, the CDR3 is TGTGCCAGCAGTTTCGGACAGGGTGGTACTGAAGCTTTCTTT. Protein product: CASSFGQGGTEAFF.